Each of the 19 T cell receptor beta chains below was sequenced from the same sample in a study of T-cell reconstitution after alpha-beta-depleted transplantation in children. Preparing the TCRbeta library involved the use of unique molecular identifiers. TCRdb independently ran MiXCR on the PCR reads; one entry per CDR3 protein. This table holds around 340,000 distinct CDR3 sequences, roughly 14% found once. The sequenced sample was PBMCs, obtained from the stem cell graft. The receptors were sampled from a human donor who donated a stem cell graft to a child with Fanconi anemia.

This clonotype was observed at least ten times. The CDR3 is CASNRGPNTGELFF. CDR3 nucleotide sequence: TGTGCCAGCAATAGGGGTCCTAACACCGGGGAGCTGTTTTTT. The chain has TRBV2 and TRBJ2-2, with TRBD1 as a possible D gene (5 bases). V lost 7 bases, J lost 2 bases, and 11 bases lay in between. Germline CDR1 SNHLY, CDR2 FYNNEI. The length of the CDR3 is 14 residues. The whole variable domain, remainder taken from reference TRBV2 and TRBJ2-2, is EPEVTQTPSHQVTQMGQEVILRCVPISNHLYFYWYRQILGQKVEFLVSFYNNEISEKSEIFDDQFSVERPDGSNFTLKIRSTKLEDSAMYFCASNRGPNTGELFFGEGSRLTVL.

This clonotype has ten or more counts. The genes are TRBV7-2 and TRBJ1-3, with D possibly TRBD1 on 6 matching bases. The CDR3 covers 14 residues. CDR1 is SGHTA, CDR2 FQGNSA, per germline. Between the trimmed V and J ends, which lost 6 bases and 0 bases, there was a span of 9 bases. The CDR3 region is CASRRQASGNTIYF. CDR3 nucleotides: TGTGCCAGCAGACGACAGGCCTCTGGAAACACCATATATTTT.

In its sample, this clonotype was seen many times. The V call is TRBV20-1, the J call TRBJ1-1, with TRBD1 as a possible D gene (5 bases). V lost 0 bases and J 1 base, leaving 15 bases between the germline ends. CDR1 and CDR2 from the germline V gene are DFQATT and SNEGSKA (reference sequence). The CDR3 totals 16 residues. Here the CDR3 reads CSARDPVTGTNTEAFF. For the CDR3, the DNA is TGCAGTGCTAGAGATCCCGTAACAGGTACGAACACTGAAGCTTTCTTT.

The chain links TRBV7-8 to TRBJ1-2; a weak D match, TRBD1 (5 bases). V was clipped by 2 bases and J by 5 bases, with 12 bases between them. CDR3 size: 14 residues. Germline CDR1 reads SGHVS; CDR2 reads FQNEAQ. The CDR3 region has the DNA TGTGCCAGCAGCTTAACCGACAGAGATTATGGCTACACCTTC. This gives the protein CASSLTDRDYGYTF. The complete variable domain, with remaining parts taken from reference TRBV7-8 and TRBJ1-2, reads GAGVSQSPRYKVAKRGQDVALRCDPISGHVSLFWYQQALGQGPEFLTYFQNEAQLDKSGLPSDRFFAERPEGSVSTLKIQRTQQEDSAVYLCASSLTDRDYGYTFGSGTRLTVV.

The chain carries TRBV10-3 and TRBJ2-3, with D possibly called TRBD1 or TRBD2 (5 bases each). Between the trimmed V and J ends, which lost 5 bases and 0 bases, there was a span of 12 bases. Germline CDR1 reads ENHRY; CDR2 reads SYGVKD. CDR3 size: 15 residues. The CDR3 protein is CAISFRDRSTDTQYF. The CDR3 DNA reads as TGTGCCATCAGTTTCCGGGACCGCAGCACAGATACGCAGTATTTT.

The V gene is TRBV20-1, the J gene TRBJ1-4, with D perhaps TRBD1 (6 bases). Deletions cut 6 bases from V and 4 bases from J, with 12 bases between. The germline V gene encodes CDR1 DFQATT and CDR2 SNEGSKA (reference sequence). CDR3 length equals 13 residues. CDR3: CSASQGNNEKLFF. CDR3 in DNA: TGCAGTGCCTCACAGGGTAATAATGAAAAACTGTTTTTT.

This chain connects TRBV18 to TRBJ2-2, with 14 positions matching TRBD2. The J segment lost 3 bases and the V segment lost 2 bases, leaving 8 bases of the junction unmatched. CDR1 is KGHSH, CDR2 LQKENI, per germline. The CDR3 has 19 amino acids. The CDR3: CASSPFPGLAGEYTGELFF. In DNA, the CDR3 is TGTGCCAGCTCACCATTCCCGGGACTAGCGGGGGAGTACACCGGGGAGCTGTTTTTT.

The V and J genes are TRBV5-6 and TRBJ2-3; TRBD1 aligns across 7 bases. The CDR3 loop spans 14 amino acids. Germline values: CDR1 SGHDT, CDR2 YYEEEE. Trimming removed 4 bases from V and 3 bases from J; junction bases left unmatched: 5. CDR3 sequence: CASSPGTDTDTQYF. DNA for the CDR3: TGTGCCAGCAGCCCTGGGACAGATACAGATACGCAGTATTTT.

V usage is TRBV2 and J usage is TRBJ2-1, with D hard to call. This CDR3 contains 17 residues. CDR1 is SNHLY and CDR2 is FYNNEI in the germline V gene. Trimming removed 4 bases at V and 5 bases at J, with 21 bases between. CDR3 region: CASSVTPLGPTNNEQFF. In DNA form, the CDR3 reads TGTGCCAGCAGTGTTACACCCCTCGGGCCTACGAACAATGAGCAGTTCTTC.

This clonotype turned up a few times. This rearrangement joins TRBV20-1 to TRBJ2-3, with 14 bases that match TRBD2. Germline V gives CDR1 DFQATT, CDR2 SNEGSKA (reference sequence). The CDR3 extends over 15 amino acids. V trimming: 6 bases; J trimming: 3 bases; junction bases outside the gene matches: 5. The CDR3 is CSATRLAGGTDTQYF. CDR3 DNA sequence: TGCAGTGCCACTAGACTAGCGGGGGGGACAGATACGCAGTATTTT.

There are a few counts of this clonotype. The V call is TRBV28, the J call TRBJ1-2, with unresolved D. Trimming stripped 5 bases from V and 11 bases from J, with 18 bases between. Germline V lookup: CDR1 MDHEN, CDR2 SYDVKM. CDR3 length: 13 residues. This CDR3 is CASSPPPDPHYTF. The CDR3 DNA follows: TGTGCCAGCAGTCCTCCCCCCGACCCTCATTACACCTTC.

The table lists this clonotype with many counts. V is TRBV5-1 and J is TRBJ2-1, with 9 positions matching TRBD1. Germline CDR1 is SGHRS and CDR2 is YFSETQ. The CDR3 totals 13 residues. V gave up 6 bases and J gave up 4 bases; unmatched junction bases: 2. The CDR3 loop reads CASNGQGYNEQFF. For the CDR3, the DNA is TGCGCCAGCAACGGACAGGGGTACAATGAGCAGTTCTTC.

The chain recombines TRBV29-1 with TRBJ2-1, with D perhaps TRBD1 or TRBD2 (5 bases each). V dropped 4 bases and J dropped 6 bases, with 7 bases sitting between them. CDR3 length: 11 amino acids. Germline values: CDR1 SQVTM, CDR2 ANQGSEA. The CDR3 sequence is CSVGGGNEQFF. For the CDR3, the DNA is TGCAGCGTTGGTGGGGGCAATGAGCAGTTCTTC.

The table lists this clonotype with many counts. This rearrangement joins TRBV28 to TRBJ2-3; D is possibly TRBD1 (6 bases). The CDR3 extends over 16 amino acids. Deletions cut 4 bases from V and 1 base from J, with 15 bases between. CDR1 and CDR2 (germline): MDHEN, SYDVKM. The CDR3 DNA follows: TGTGCCAGCAGTTCCACAGGGCCCTCTGGCACAGATACGCAGTATTTT. It translates to CASSSTGPSGTDTQYF.

The rearrangement uses TRBV6-1 and TRBJ1-5; D ambiguous. CDR3 length: 14 amino acids. CDR1 MNHNS and CDR2 SASEGT come from the germline V gene. V lost 11 bases and J lost 0, with 14 bases in between. For the CDR3, the DNA is TGTGCCGGCTCCGGGAGGGATAGCAATCAGCCCCAGCATTTT. Residues: CAGSGRDSNQPQHF.

This clonotype was counted ten times or more. The chain employs TRBV12-3 or TRBV12-4 and TRBJ2-3; tentative D call: TRBD2 (6 bases). The CDR3 contains 14 residues. Trimming removed 6 bases at V and 8 bases at J, with 18 bases between. CDR3 region: CASSFPGTGSTQYF. The CDR3 DNA follows: TGTGCCAGCAGCTTTCCCGGGACTGGCTCTACGCAGTATTTT.

The chain combines TRBV6-5 with TRBJ2-5; 8 bases are shared with TRBD2. The CDR3 length is 17 residues. Germline CDR1 and CDR2: MNHEY and SVGAGI. V gave up 3 bases and J gave up 1 base; unmatched junction bases: 10. CDR3 nucleotide sequence: TGTGCCAGCAGTTATCCCGAGGTAGCGGGGCTCCAAGAGACCCAGTACTTC. It codes for CASSYPEVAGLQETQYF.

The chain joins TRBV30 to TRBJ1-3; D unclear. Trimming cost V 4 bases and J 0 bases, with 4 bases left between them. This CDR3 is 12 amino acids long. The germline V gene encodes CDR1 GTSNPN and CDR2 SVGIG (reference sequence). The CDR3 protein is CAWKASGNTIYF. The CDR3 nucleotides read TGTGCCTGGAAGGCCTCTGGAAACACCATATATTTT.

The rearrangement joins TRBV30 to TRBJ1-2; D unresolved. The V end was cut by 5 bases, the J end by 7 bases, with 17 bases between. Germline V lookup: CDR1 GTSNPN, CDR2 SVGIG (reference sequence). This CDR3 has 13 amino acids. The DNA of the CDR3 is TGTGCCTGGGGAGCAGGAGGGCGGAGTGGCTACACCTTC. This translates into CAWGAGGRSGYTF. The whole variable domain, remainder taken from reference TRBV30 and TRBJ1-2, is SQTIHQWPATLVQPVGSPLSLECTVEGTSNPNLYWYRQAAGRGLQLLFYSVGIGQISSEVPQNLSASRPQDRQFILSSKKLLLSDSGFYLCAWGAGGRSGYTFGSGTRLTVV.